This T cell receptor beta chain came from a study of cytomegalovirus exposure and HLA in healthy donors. This PCR relied on a set of 60 Vbeta primers and 13 Jbeta primers. Per the study methods: Later analysis identified approximately 80 million unique TCR beta chains, about 11 million shared. Profiling relied on immunoSEQ multiplex PCR, and the TCRdb table lists in-frame clones only, not all of them. That table gives V, J and clone size, and the DNA gave D and trimming. The sample lists some 140,000 clones; less than 85% were seen once. The germline gives CDR1 SGHTA, CDR2 FQGNSA. Trimming cost V 1 base and J 3 bases, with 12 bases left between them. The CDR3 length is 15 residues. The study, taken as a whole, reports: In a later analysis, an Asian-associated ancestry cluster reportedly showed fewer N-insertions than the approximately 620-donor mean. Researchers reportedly found TCR beta sequences accurately predicted most subjects' HLA-A and HLA-B alleles.

Concerning this clone: Its specificity is not known.

V gene TRBV7-2 combines with J gene TRBJ1-1; possible D gene TRBD1, 5 bases. This TCR came from a man aged 18 to 35 in good health and CMV-seropositive. The sequenced material came from PBMCs. CDR3 sequence: CASSLGAWGDTEAFF. CDR3 in DNA: TGTGCCAGCAGCTTAGGGGCGTGGGGGGACACTGAAGCTTTCTTT.